These 9 T cell receptor beta chains were sequenced from one sample in a study of T cell repertoires in cytomegalovirus infection. Via MiXCR, TCRdb re-called the reads, giving one row per CDR3 protein. The sample lists 490,000 or so distinct CDR3 sequences; 11% were seen once. The sequenced sample was PBMCs. The receptors come from a human donor in good health (CMV status not recorded). Some clones in this sample may be carry-over from other donors' samples.

This clonotype was found many times. The chain carries TRBV2 and TRBJ2-3, with 7 bases lining up with TRBD2. Unmatched junction bases numbered 8, after V lost 6 bases and J lost 2 bases. This CDR3 comprises 15 residues. Per germline, CDR1 SNHLY and CDR2 FYNNEI. The CDR3 sequence: CASRKGGGLTDTQYF. In nucleotides, the CDR3 is TGTGCCAGCAGGAAGGGCGGGGGACTCACAGATACGCAGTATTTT.

The J gene is TRBJ2-5, the V gene TRBV5-1; D is undetermined. Trimming removed 2 bases from V and 5 bases from J, with 16 bases in between. Germline CDR1 and CDR2: SGHRS and YFSETQ. The length of the CDR3 is 15 residues. The CDR3 region is CASSFPLASRETQYF. For the CDR3, the DNA is TGCGCCAGCAGCTTCCCTCTCGCCAGTCGGGAGACCCAGTACTTC.

About this clonotype: Since the CDR3 does not end with the conserved phenylalanine or tryptophan, this likely comes from a read error. This rearrangement joins TRBV3-1 to TRBJ1-1; possibly TRBD1 for D (5 bases). CDR3 length: 13 residues. Germline lookup yields CDR1 LGHDT and CDR2 YNNKEL (reference sequence). Trimming cost V 4 bases and J 4 bases, with 10 bases left between them. The CDR3 loop is CASSRSRVTEAFL. The CDR3 DNA reads TGTGCCAGCAGCCGCAGCAGGGTCACTGAAGCTTTCTTG.

The rearrangement joins TRBV20-1 to TRBJ1-6, with D unclear. Germline V gives CDR1 DFQATT, CDR2 SNEGSKA (reference sequence). The germline V and J ends were trimmed by 0 bases and 7 bases, with 7 bases remaining between them. The CDR3 loop spans 13 amino acids. CDR3 nucleotide sequence: TGCAGTGCTAGAGATCAGAGAAATTCACCCCTCCACTTT. Translation: CSARDQRNSPLHF.

This clonotype was counted many times. The chain joins TRBV7-9 to TRBJ1-2, with D perhaps matching TRBD1 (5 bases). V was pared by 3 bases and J by 6 bases, with 20 bases between. The CDR3 length is 16 residues. Germline V gene data show CDR1 as SEHNR and CDR2 as FQNEAQ (reference sequence). The CDR3 nucleotides read TGTGCCAGCAGCTTTAGGTCGGCAGCCCAGGGAGATGGCTACACCTTC. Translated: CASSFRSAAQGDGYTF.

This clonotype occurred many times. The rearrangement uses TRBV7-6 and TRBJ2-1, with 7 bases aligning to TRBD2. Per the germline V gene, CDR1 is SGHVS and CDR2 is FNYEAQ. This CDR3 has 18 amino acids. V lost 5 bases and J lost 0; bases outside the gene matches: 13. The CDR3 here is CASSTDGGDLGSYNEQFF. For the CDR3, the DNA is TGTGCCAGCAGCACCGATGGGGGGGATCTCGGCTCCTACAATGAGCAGTTCTTC.

This clonotype appeared a few times. V usage is TRBV28 and J usage is TRBJ2-5; D is possibly TRBD2 (6 bases). Looked up from germline, CDR1 is MDHEN and CDR2 is SYDVKM. The CDR3 consists of 12 residues. V was pared by 6 bases and J by 9 bases, with 14 bases between. The CDR3 nucleotides are TGTGCCAGCAGCTTTTATACGGGGGCCCAGTACTTC. It yields the protein CASSFYTGAQYF.

This clonotype was seen a handful of times. This rearrangement joins TRBV20-1 to TRBJ2-5, with D tentatively TRBD2 (6 bases). The CDR3 totals 15 residues. V lost 0 bases to trimming and J lost 5 bases, with 16 bases between them. Germline CDR1 DFQATT, CDR2 SNEGSKA (reference sequence). In DNA form, the CDR3 reads TGCAGTGCTAGAGATGTCCTCGGGGGTGTGGAGACCCAGTACTTC. Translating gives CSARDVLGGVETQYF.

This clonotype has a count of ten or more. The gene calls are TRBV7-9 and TRBJ2-7; no definite D call. The CDR3 runs to 15 residues. V was shortened by 4 bases and J by 3 bases, with 16 bases between the two germline ends. Germline CDR1 is SEHNR and CDR2 is FQNEAQ (reference sequence). The CDR3 DNA sequence: TGTGCCAGCAGCTCCCTCGCGGTCTCGAACTACGAGCAGTACTTC. Encoded protein: CASSSLAVSNYEQYF. The whole variable domain, filled in from reference TRBV7-9 and TRBJ2-7, reads DTGVSQNPRHKITKRGQNVTFRCDPISEHNRLYWYRQTLGQGPEFLTYFQNEAQLEKSRLLSDRFSAERPKGSFSTLEIQRTEQGDSAMYLCASSSLAVSNYEQYFGPGTRLTVT.